This TCR beta chain was sequenced during a study of blood T cell repertoires in COVID-19. Study-level background: There were acute and convalescent COVID-19 samples, and they came from the United States, Italy and Spain.

Participant-given clinical history determined each cohort assignment. A single count supports this clone. Per the original methods: Reference gene primer amplification in the assay estimated nucleated cell counts. Data came from immunoSEQ multiplex PCR; TCRdb stores just in-frame clones and leaves some out. V, J and clone size are those of that table, while D and trimming were read from the DNA. In the table there are some 300,000 clones, roughly 91% of which are singletons. J lost 6 bases, V lost 6 bases, and 11 bases had no gene match. There are 15 residues in the CDR3. The germline CDR1 and CDR2 sequences are LNHDA and SQIVND (reference sequence).

The source is a woman aged 50 to 65 who had been exposed to COVID-19. This chain connects TRBV19 to TRBJ2-1, with 7 bases identical to TRBD1. Sequenced input: PBMCs or T cells enriched from blood (not recorded which). The CDR3 region is CASSLMTGLSNEQFF. CDR3 bases: TGTGCCAGTAGCCTCATGACAGGGTTGAGCAATGAGCAGTTCTTC.